This T cell receptor (beta chain) is drawn from a study of blood T cells in healthy people across ages. Study results and limitations: PBMCs that were unsorted prevented a conclusive naive versus antigen-experienced comparison.

Sample-barcoded 5' priming and a J-beta primer mix drove a second PCR of about 6 to 12 cycles. Using its own MiXCR run on the 5' RACE reads, TCRdb lists one record per CDR3 protein. The table has hundreds of thousands of distinct CDR3 sequences, 46% seen once. This CDR3 comprises 13 residues. CDR1 is SNHLY and CDR2 is FYNNEI in the germline V gene. Trimming cost V 5 bases and J 10 bases, with 15 bases left between them. Worth noting for this clonotype: Antigen specificity is unknown.

This TCR came from a man older than 75 in good health. The chain carries TRBV2 and TRBJ2-1, with D tentatively TRBD1 (6 bases). Sequencing input: blood. The CDR3 bases are TGTGCCAGCAGTAAACTACAGGGCGGGGAGCAGTTCTTC. This encodes CASSKLQGGEQFF.